Listed here is a single T cell receptor beta chain. The authors' processing: Reference gene primer amplification in the assay estimated nucleated cell counts. TCRdb's table, derived via immunoSEQ multiplex PCR, lists solely in-frame clones and lacks some. V and J calls plus clone size are reproduced from that table; the DNA served to infer D and trimming. The sample holds 330,000 or so clones; about 92% are singletons and the top ten take 3% to 4%. Seattle patient enrollment occurred during active infection, with longitudinal follow-up thereafter. This CDR3 contains 15 residues. The trim removed 4 bases at V and 3 bases at J, leaving 4 bases unmatched. The germline CDR1 and CDR2 sequences are MRHNA and SNTAGT. The data belong to a study of blood T cell repertoires in COVID-19. At the level of the study: The study drew acute and convalescent COVID-19 samples from the United States, Italy and Spain. Sources were T cells, B-cell-depleted T cells, or PBMCs; the material itself was cDNA or gDNA.

The chain carries TRBV6-4 and TRBJ2-2; 8 bases fit TRBD2. This sequence was found in a woman aged 55-75 years with COVID-19, enrolled during active disease. The sequenced material came from peripheral blood. CDR3 region: CASSVSSGYTGELFF. The CDR3 region has the DNA TGTGCCAGCAGTGTCTCTAGCGGGTACACCGGGGAGCTGTTTTTT.